The entry below describes one TCR beta chain. For TCR beta, libraries came from iRepertoire HTBI primers and Arm-PCR of CDR3 regions. TCRdb called the multiplex PCR reads again in MiXCR, with one record for every CDR3 protein. This table holds 380,000 or so distinct CDR3 sequences, about 16% found once. This record belongs to a study of regulatory T cells in long-lasting Graves disease. The sample's time point: newly diagnosed GD, antithyroid drugs for less than 3 months. TCR sequences were obtained from RNA taken from PBMCs. Between the trimmed V and J ends, which lost 4 bases and 8 bases, there was a span of 11 bases. CDR3 length equals 12 residues. This sample was also put to use in a study of T cells in Graves' hyperthyroidism and ophthalmopathy. That study adds: Among the patients, aged 18 to 65, hyperthyroidism was newly diagnosed and had lasted under 2 months. Any patient presenting with uncontrolled infection, other autoimmune disease, pregnancy or lactation was left out. Most clonotypes expanded in the thyroid (above 0.001) were also present in blood.

The rearrangement uses TRBV12-3 or TRBV12-4 and TRBJ1-2, with D unresolved. This TCR derives from a woman younger than 35 with Graves disease. The specimen comprised peripheral blood mononuclear cells (PBMCs), sampled at new diagnosis, from a patient treated with antithyroid drugs. The CDR3 sequence is CASSSEEVGYTF. The CDR3 coding sequence is TGTGCCAGCAGTTCAGAGGAGGTGGGCTACACCTTC.